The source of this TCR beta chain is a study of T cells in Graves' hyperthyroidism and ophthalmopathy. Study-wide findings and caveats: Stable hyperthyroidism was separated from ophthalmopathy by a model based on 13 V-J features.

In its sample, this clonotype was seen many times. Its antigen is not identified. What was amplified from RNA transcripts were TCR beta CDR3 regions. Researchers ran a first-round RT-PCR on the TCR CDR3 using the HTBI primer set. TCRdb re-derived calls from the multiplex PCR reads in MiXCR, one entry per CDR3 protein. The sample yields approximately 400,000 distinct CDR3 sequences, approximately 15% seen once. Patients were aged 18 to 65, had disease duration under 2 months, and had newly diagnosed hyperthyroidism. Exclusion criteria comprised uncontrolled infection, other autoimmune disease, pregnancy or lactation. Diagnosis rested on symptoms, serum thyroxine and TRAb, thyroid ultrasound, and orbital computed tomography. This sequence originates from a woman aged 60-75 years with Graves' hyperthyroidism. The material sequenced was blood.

CDR3 sequence: CASSPELRYGYTF. CDR3 sequence (DNA): TGTGCCAGCAGCCCTGAACTTCGCTATGGCTACACCTTC. The rearrangement links TRBV12-3 or TRBV12-4 to TRBJ1-2; D unresolved. The CDR3 is 13 residues long. V was cut by 6 bases and J by 4 bases, with 12 bases left in between.